The clone carrying this TCR beta chain was detected ten times or more. The CDR3 sequence is 16 residues long. The germline V and J ends were trimmed by 0 bases and 5 bases, with 13 bases remaining between them. Per germline, CDR1 SNHLY and CDR2 FYNNEI. As for time point: persistent/refractory GD, antithyroid drugs over 5 years with positive TRAb. There was RNA extracted from PBMCs, and the TCR library was made from it. In this cohort, patients came from an endocrinology department located in Xi'an, China. iRepertoire HTBI primers and Arm-PCR of CDR3 regions built TCR beta libraries. TCRdb re-called the multiplex PCR reads through MiXCR, storing one row per CDR3 protein. The data contain around 460,000 distinct CDR3 sequences, 20% to 25% of them singletons. The sample comes from a study of regulatory T cells in long-lasting Graves disease.

The sequence derives from a female donor with Graves disease. The rearrangement uses TRBV2 and TRBJ1-4; D is unresolved. Source: peripheral blood mononuclear cells (PBMCs), taken when the disease was refractory, from a patient treated with antithyroid drugs. CDR3 residues: CASSEAHSQGNEKLFF. In nucleotides, the CDR3 is TGTGCCAGCAGTGAAGCGCATTCGCAAGGGAATGAAAAACTGTTTTTT.